One T cell receptor (beta chain) is described in this entry. The germline gene is not matched at one end of the junction; a read error may be the cause. This sample was included in a study of blood T cell repertoires in COVID-19. Across the study: PBMCs, B-cell-depleted T cells, or T cells were the source of the cDNA or gDNA that made up the material.

TCRdb's table, derived via immunoSEQ multiplex PCR, lists solely in-frame clones and lacks some. The sample carries hundreds of thousands of clones, roughly 87% recorded once. Cohorts were based on clinical histories the participants reported. The CDR3 is 12 amino acids. The germline V gene has CDR1 MNHEY and CDR2 SVGAGI. The chain joins TRBV6-5 to TRBJ1-2, with 7 bases lining up with TRBD1. Sample: PBMCs or T cells enriched from blood (not recorded which). The TCR sequence derives from a woman aged 25-40 years who had recovered from COVID-19. CDR3 sequence: CASSGVDIGTVF. CDR3 bases: TGTGCCAGCAGCGGGGTGGACATCGGGACAGTCTTC.